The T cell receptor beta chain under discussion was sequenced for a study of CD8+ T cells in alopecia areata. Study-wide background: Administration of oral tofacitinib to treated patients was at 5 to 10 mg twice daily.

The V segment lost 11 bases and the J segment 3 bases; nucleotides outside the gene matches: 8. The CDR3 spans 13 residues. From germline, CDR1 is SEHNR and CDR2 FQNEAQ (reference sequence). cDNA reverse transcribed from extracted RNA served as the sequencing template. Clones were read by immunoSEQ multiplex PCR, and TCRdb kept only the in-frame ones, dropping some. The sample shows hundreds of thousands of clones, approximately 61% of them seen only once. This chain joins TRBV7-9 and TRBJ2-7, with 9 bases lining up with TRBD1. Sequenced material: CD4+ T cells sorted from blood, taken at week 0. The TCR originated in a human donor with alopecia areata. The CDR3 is CAGAGTGNYEQYF. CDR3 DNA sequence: TGTGCCGGAGCCGGGACAGGGAACTACGAGCAGTACTTC.